Below, 21 T cell receptor beta chains from the same sample are listed, as sequenced in a study of blood T cells in healthy people across ages. A second PCR, run for roughly 7 to 12 cycles, used a sample-barcoded 5' primer plus a J-beta primer mix. One entry per CDR3 protein results from TCRdb running MiXCR on the 5' RACE reads. In the table there are roughly 1,800,000 distinct CDR3 sequences, around half of which are singletons. Sequenced material: blood. The receptor set was obtained from a woman in her forties in good health.

This clonotype was seen ten or more times. This chain joins TRBV2 and TRBJ2-3, with no clear D. The CDR3 is 13 residues long. The germline gives CDR1 SNHLY, CDR2 FYNNEI. V was trimmed by 2 bases and J by 1 base, leaving 4 bases between them. CDR3 DNA: TGTGCCAGCAGTGAACCGGGCACAGATACGCAGTATTTT. Translation gives CASSEPGTDTQYF.

In this sample, this clonotype turned up once. The rearrangement links TRBV6-5 to TRBJ2-1; perhaps TRBD2 as D (5 bases). Germline V gives CDR1 MNHEY, CDR2 SVGAGI. V shed 2 bases and J shed 0 bases, with 11 bases lying between them. The CDR3 has 16 residues. The DNA of the CDR3 is TGTGCCAGCAGTTACGGGCGGGTGAGCTCCTACAATGAGCAGTTCTTC. It encodes CASSYGRVSSYNEQFF.

The V and J genes are TRBV4-2 and TRBJ1-5, with D perhaps TRBD1 (6 bases). Between the trimmed V and J ends, which lost 4 bases and 6 bases, there was a span of 19 bases. From germline, CDR1 is LGHNA and CDR2 YNFKEQ. The CDR3 is 16 amino acids. CDR3 DNA: TGTGCCAGCAGCCCAACGACCGGGACAATCGGTCAGCCCCAGCATTTT. Translated, it gives CASSPTTGTIGQPQHF.

This clonotype was counted between two and nine times. The genes are TRBV20-1 and TRBJ1-2; 7 bases line up with TRBD1. Per germline, CDR1 DFQATT and CDR2 SNEGSKA (reference sequence). The CDR3 extends over 12 amino acids. The trim removed 6 bases at V and 8 bases at J, leaving 9 bases unmatched. CDR3 sequence: CSAPTTGHGYTF. In DNA, the CDR3 is TGCAGTGCCCCGACGACAGGGCACGGCTACACCTTC.

This clonotype was detected only a few times. The V gene is TRBV2, the J gene TRBJ2-7, with D maybe TRBD1 (5 bases). Germline CDR1 reads SNHLY; CDR2 reads FYNNEI. V lost 7 bases and J 4 bases, leaving 11 bases between the germline ends. The CDR3 extends over 12 amino acids. The CDR3 sequence: CASIARDYEQYF. The CDR3 bases are TGTGCCAGCATCGCCAGGGATTACGAGCAGTACTTC.

This clonotype was seen at least ten times. V is TRBV10-3 and J is TRBJ1-6; 8 nucleotides align to TRBD1. With 4 bases clipped from V and 6 bases from J, the junction kept 14 bases outside the gene matches. The CDR3 consists of 18 residues. Germline loops: CDR1 ENHRY, CDR2 SYGVKD. DNA for the CDR3: TGTGCCATCAGTGGCCCCGGACAGGGAAGAGGGGCTAATTCACCCCTCCACTTT. This sequence encodes CAISGPGQGRGANSPLHF.

This chain connects TRBV27 to TRBJ1-2, with a tentative D call TRBD1 (5 bases). This CDR3 contains 16 residues. Germline assignment: CDR1 MNHEY and CDR2 SMNVEV (reference sequence). V lost 3 bases and J 4 bases, leaving 18 bases between the germline ends. The CDR3 loop is CASSFSPPTDLYGYTF. In nucleotides, the CDR3 is TGTGCCAGCAGTTTCTCTCCCCCGACAGACCTCTATGGCTACACCTTC.

CDR3 DNA sequence: TGTGCCAGCAGCCAAGAGGGGCTCCCTGGGGGGCCCCAGCATTTT. Protein sequence: CASSQEGLPGGPQHF. V gene TRBV3-1 combines with J gene TRBJ1-5; D perhaps matches TRBD1 (5 bases). The V end was cut by 0 bases, the J end by 9 bases, with 15 bases between. The CDR3 spans 15 residues. Germline CDR1 is LGHDT and CDR2 is YNNKEL (reference sequence).

The chain uses TRBV4-2 and TRBJ1-6, with D possibly being TRBD1 (6 bases). Germline CDR1 LGHNA, CDR2 YNFKEQ. The V gene lost 0 bases and the J gene lost 1 base, with 13 bases spanning the gap. The length of the CDR3 is 18 residues. The CDR3 reads CASSQDQAGVSYNSPLHF. In DNA form, the CDR3 reads TGTGCCAGCAGCCAAGATCAGGCAGGGGTATCCTATAATTCACCCCTCCACTTT.

The V and J genes are TRBV10-2 and TRBJ2-1; maybe TRBD1 (6 bases). The CDR3 consists of 16 residues. Germline V gene lookup returns CDR1 WSHSY and CDR2 SAAADI. V lost 6 bases and J 0 bases, leaving 15 bases between the germline ends. DNA for the CDR3: TGCGCCAGCAGAGGTACAGGGACCAGCTCCTACAATGAGCAGTTCTTC. Protein: CASRGTGTSSYNEQFF.

The chain couples TRBV28 to TRBJ2-5, with 9 positions matching TRBD1. V lost 6 bases to trimming and J lost 4 bases; unmatched junction nucleotides: 12. Germline V CDR1 and CDR2: MDHEN, SYDVKM. CDR3 size: 16 residues. The CDR3, as DNA: TGTGCCAGCAGGGAATCCGGGACAGGGTCGACAGAGACCCAGTACTTC. The encoded protein is CASRESGTGSTETQYF.

The rearrangement links TRBV18 to TRBJ1-2; TRBD1 agrees at 7 bases. This CDR3 spans 15 amino acids. The junction had 14 bases not matched to a gene; V was cut back by 6 bases and J by 7 bases. In germline, CDR1 is KGHSH, CDR2 LQKENI. The CDR3, as DNA: TGTGCCAGCTCGCCGGGCCTGGCAGGGGGTCGTGGCTACACCTTC. Translation gives CASSPGLAGGRGYTF.

The chain carries TRBV9 and TRBJ1-2; the D is unclear. Germline-derived CDR1 and CDR2 are SGDLS and YYNGEE. Trimming took 4 bases from V and 8 from J, leaving 33 bases between them. This CDR3 spans 19 amino acids. The CDR3 DNA reads TGTGCCAGCAGCTTAAGCGAGGGCAGGAAGGCTGCCCCTTCCGGGGGCTACACCTTC. This gives the protein CASSLSEGRKAAPSGGYTF.

This chain joins TRBV7-2 and TRBJ1-5; D perhaps matches TRBD1 (5 bases). Germline-derived CDR1 and CDR2 are SGHTA and FQGNSA. V was cut by 1 base and J by 6 bases, with 13 bases left in between. CDR3 length equals 15 residues. The CDR3: CASSLGDGSSQPQHF. In DNA form, the CDR3 reads TGTGCCAGCAGCTTAGGGGACGGTTCCAGTCAGCCCCAGCATTTT. The entire variable domain, with the rest obtained from reference TRBV7-2 and TRBJ1-5, is as follows: GAGVSQSPSNKVTEKGKDVELRCDPISGHTALYWYRQSLGQGLEFLIYFQGNSAPDKSGLPSDRFSAERTGGSVSTLTIQRTQQEDSAVYLCASSLGDGSSQPQHFGDGTRLSIL.

V usage is TRBV15 and J usage is TRBJ2-3; 9 nucleotides match TRBD2. Germline V CDR1 and CDR2: LNHNV, YYDKDF (reference sequence). V dropped 6 bases and J dropped 5; count of bases not matched to a gene: 9. The CDR3 is 15 amino acids. The CDR3 sequence: CATSWAGGPVDTQYF. CDR3 DNA sequence: TGTGCCACCAGTTGGGCGGGGGGGCCGGTAGATACGCAGTATTTT.

CDR3 in amino acids: CSVHGFTGELFF. As DNA, the CDR3 is TGCAGCGTCCATGGGTTTACCGGGGAGCTGTTTTTT. The gene calls are TRBV29-1 and TRBJ2-2, with D unresolved. Germline CDR1 and CDR2: SQVTM and ANQGSEA. This CDR3 region has 12 residues. The V gene lost 6 bases and the J gene lost 5 bases, with 10 bases spanning the gap.

The chain is built from TRBV15 and TRBJ2-7; maybe TRBD1 (6 bases). With 3 bases removed from V and 12 bases from J, the gap between germline ends came to 24 bases. CDR1 and CDR2 (germline): LNHNV, YYDKDF (reference sequence). The CDR3 length is 15 residues. CDR3 in DNA: TGTGCCACCAGCAGTGATATAGGGACACCCGTTCTCCTGTACTTC. Protein sequence: CATSSDIGTPVLLYF.

The V gene is TRBV24-1, the J gene TRBJ1-5; D gene uncertain. The ends were cut back, 6 bases at V and 2 bases at J, with 7 bases in the middle. Germline V gene sequence: CDR1 KGHDR, CDR2 SFDVKD. The CDR3 runs 13 residues. The CDR3 nucleotides are TGTGCCACCAGTTTGGAGGGCAATCAGCCCCAGCATTTT. This codes for CATSLEGNQPQHF.

This clonotype was picked up a small number of times. V gene TRBV4-3 combines with J gene TRBJ1-2, with TRBD1 identical over 8 bases. Germline CDR1 reads LGHNA; CDR2 reads YSLEER. CDR3 length equals 16 residues. The junction had 11 bases not matched to a gene; V was cut back by 4 bases and J by 4 bases. The CDR3 region has the DNA TGCGCCAGCAGCCCCTATTCGGACAGGGAAGGCTATGGCTACACCTTC. This codes for CASSPYSDREGYGYTF.

Regarding this clonotype: One end of the junction fails to match germline, which may point to a read error. The chain uses TRBV12-5 and TRBJ2-1, with a possible D match to TRBD1 (6 bases). This CDR3 is built from 15 residues. Germline CDR1 reads LGHNT; CDR2 reads FRNRAP. CDR3 coding DNA: TGTGCCAGTGGTTTGGTAGGTGGGGGCACCAATGAGCAGTTCTTC. This sequence encodes CASGLVGGGTNEQFF. Full variable domain (outside the CDR3, taken from reference TRBV12-5 and TRBJ2-1): DARVTQTPRHKVTEMGQEVTMRCQPILGHNTVFWYRQTMMQGLELLAYFRNRAPLDDSGMPKDRFSAEMPDATLATLKIQPSEPRDSAVYFCASGLVGGGTNEQFFGPGTRLTVL.

V and J are TRBV10-1 and TRBJ2-3, with 11 bases identical to TRBD2. The CDR3 extends over 16 amino acids. Germline V gene sequence: CDR1 WNHNN, CDR2 SYGVQD (reference sequence). V gave up 3 bases and J gave up 6 bases; unmatched junction bases: 8. The CDR3 coding sequence is TGCGCCAGCAGTGACCTGACTAGCGGGGAGCCGGATACGCAGTATTTT. It encodes CASSDLTSGEPDTQYF.